This section outlines one T cell receptor beta chain sequence together with its context. Recent vaccinations or acute infections were absent in the healthy HIV-negative adult donors. As originally analysed: From ImmunoSEQ came sequences covering only the junction and carrying no quality scores, so filtering differed. Profiled with immunoSEQ multiplex PCR; TCRdb holds only in-frame clones, not every one. From that table come the V and J calls and clone size; the DNA was used to work out D and trimming. The table lists hundreds of thousands of clones, around 76% of them singletons. This sample is drawn from a study of shared clonotypes between healthy human individuals. This TCR came from a woman aged 40 to 49 in good health. Some clones in this sample may be carry-over from other donors' samples. What was sequenced was PBMCs.

The CDR3 region has the DNA TGCGCCAGCACTTTCATTGGGACAGGGCACGGAAACACCATATATTTT. Its protein product is CASTFIGTGHGNTIYF. The gene calls are TRBV5-1 and TRBJ1-3; TRBD1 matches at 9 bases. Germline V gene lookup returns CDR1 SGHRS and CDR2 YFSETQ. The V gene end was trimmed by 6 bases and the J gene end by 4 bases; junction bases not matched to a gene: 11. This CDR3 region has 16 residues.